The 16 T cell receptor beta chains in this list originate from one sample, sequenced in a study of CD8+ T cells in alopecia areata. RNA extraction and reverse transcription yielded cDNA as sequencing template. Some clones are missing from TCRdb's copy, which holds only in-frame ones; the method was immunoSEQ multiplex PCR. The sample lists about 220,000 clones; roughly 56% were seen once. Regarding treatment: oral pan-JAK inhibitor, 5-10 mg twice daily. Source: CD4+ T cells sorted from blood, taken at week 4, from a patient treated with tofacitinib. These receptors were taken from a human donor with alopecia areata.

This chain links TRBV30 with TRBJ2-1; possibly TRBD1 or TRBD2 for D (6 bases each). This CDR3 has 12 amino acids. V lost 1 base and J 9 bases, leaving 10 bases between the germline ends. Germline CDR1 reads GTSNPN; CDR2 reads SVGIG (reference sequence). The CDR3: CAWSGTAGEQFF. For the CDR3, the DNA is TGTGCCTGGAGTGGGACAGCGGGTGAGCAGTTCTTC. The complete variable domain, with remaining parts taken from reference TRBV30 and TRBJ2-1, reads SQTIHQWPATLVQPVGSPLSLECTVEGTSNPNLYWYRQAAGRGLQLLFYSVGIGQISSEVPQNLSASRPQDRQFILSSKKLLLSDSGFYLCAWSGTAGEQFFGPGTRLTVL.

This clone was seen a handful of times. The chain combines TRBV19 with TRBJ1-2; unclear D gene. The CDR3 length is 16 residues. Germline CDR1 reads LNHDA; CDR2 reads SQIVND (reference sequence). Trimming took 7 bases from V and 4 from J, leaving 22 bases between them. The CDR3 reads CASKGNGQPDFYGYTF. The CDR3 DNA is TGTGCCAGTAAGGGCAACGGCCAGCCAGATTTCTATGGCTACACCTTC.

In this sample, this clone turned up a few times. CDR3 sequence: CASSVPGTGVIHEQYF. Written as DNA, the CDR3 is TGTGCCAGCAGCGTACCCGGGACAGGGGTTATCCACGAGCAGTACTTC. V gene TRBV5-6 combines with J gene TRBJ2-7; TRBD1 matches 10 bases. Germline-derived CDR1 and CDR2 are SGHDT and YYEEEE. V shed 4 bases and J 5 bases; nucleotides not matched to a gene: 12. The CDR3 spans 16 residues.

The gene calls are TRBV5-1 and TRBJ1-6; D might be TRBD1 (6 bases). Looked up from germline, CDR1 is SGHRS and CDR2 is YFSETQ. This CDR3 is 14 amino acids long. Between the trimmed V and J ends, which lost 1 base and 7 bases, there was a span of 9 bases. The CDR3 sequence: CASSLNQGNSPLHF. The CDR3 DNA reads as TGCGCCAGCAGCTTGAATCAGGGGAATTCACCCCTCCACTTT.

This chain links TRBV5-6 with TRBJ1-3, with D possibly TRBD1 on 6 matching bases. V dropped 0 bases and J dropped 1 base, with 17 bases sitting between them. Germline V gene lookup returns CDR1 SGHDT and CDR2 YYEEEE. This CDR3 contains 18 residues. This CDR3 is CASSLGRDWGLSGNTIYF. The CDR3 nucleotides read TGTGCCAGCAGCTTGGGCCGTGATTGGGGGCTTTCTGGAAACACCATATATTTT.

The CDR3 sequence: CASSLDRGLLALHF. In DNA, the CDR3 is TGTGCCAGCAGCTTGGACAGGGGGCTTCTAGCCCTCCACTTT. V usage is TRBV7-2 and J usage is TRBJ1-6; 11 bases agree with TRBD1. There are 14 residues in the CDR3. J was trimmed by 14 bases and V by 3 bases; bases with no gene match: 6. The germline gives CDR1 SGHTA, CDR2 FQGNSA.

The genes are TRBV5-1 and TRBJ2-3; the match to TRBD2 covers 7 bases. Germline-derived CDR1 and CDR2 are SGHRS and YFSETQ. This CDR3 is 15 amino acids long. V lost 4 bases and J lost 5; bases outside the gene matches: 10. In DNA, the CDR3 is TGCGCCAGCAGCCGGAACGGGGGGACCAGAGATACGCAGTATTTT. Amino acid sequence: CASSRNGGTRDTQYF.

This chain links TRBV29-1 with TRBJ2-3, with 7 bases identical to TRBD2. The CDR3 has 13 amino acids. With 2 bases clipped from V and 3 bases from J, the junction kept 2 bases outside the gene matches. Per the germline V gene, CDR1 is SQVTM and CDR2 is ANQGSEA. The CDR3 loop is CSVEPSGTDTQYF. The CDR3, as DNA: TGCAGCGTTGAACCTAGCGGTACAGATACGCAGTATTTT.

The chain carries TRBV30 and TRBJ1-6; weak D call: TRBD1 (5 bases). Per germline, CDR1 GTSNPN and CDR2 SVGIG (reference sequence). Trimming removed 0 bases from V and 9 bases from J, with 18 bases in between. This CDR3 spans 16 amino acids. This chain's CDR3 is CAWSVSRQGVGSPLHF. The CDR3 bases are TGTGCCTGGAGTGTCTCTCGGCAGGGCGTAGGTTCACCCCTCCACTTT.

The chain couples TRBV20-1 to TRBJ2-3, with no clear D. The V gene lost 7 bases and the J gene lost 5 bases, with 10 bases spanning the gap. From germline, CDR1 is DFQATT and CDR2 SNEGSKA (reference sequence). This CDR3 contains 11 residues. The DNA for the CDR3 is TGCAGTGGATGGACGCAAGATACGCAGTATTTT. Its protein product is CSGWTQDTQYF.

The chain uses TRBV29-1 and TRBJ1-2; weak D call: TRBD1 (5 bases). The CDR3 contains 14 residues. V was trimmed by 6 bases and J by 0 bases, leaving 14 bases between them. Germline V gene sequence: CDR1 SQVTM, CDR2 ANQGSEA. CDR3 sequence (DNA): TGCAGCGTCCAAGACAGAACCGCTAACTATGGCTACACCTTC. Residues: CSVQDRTANYGYTF.

This clone was observed a handful of times. This sequence joins TRBV5-4 and TRBJ1-4; D ambiguous. This CDR3 is 14 amino acids long. Trimming took off 4 bases at V and 3 bases at J, with 10 bases between the two ends. Germline CDR1 is SGHNT and CDR2 is YYREEE (reference sequence). CDR3 sequence: CASSHEVANEKLFF. Written as DNA, the CDR3 is TGTGCCAGCAGCCATGAGGTAGCTAATGAAAAACTGTTTTTT.

V and J are TRBV4-3 and TRBJ2-1; TRBD2 aligns across 12 bases. This CDR3 has 15 residues. CDR1 and CDR2 (germline): LGHNA, YSLEER. The ends lost 8 bases at V and 2 bases at J; junction bases unmatched: 4. The CDR3 nucleotides are TGCGCCAGCTCTACTAGCGGGGGGACCTACAATGAGCAGTTCTTC. The encoded protein is CASSTSGGTYNEQFF.

A single count supports this clone. V is TRBV30 and J is TRBJ2-3; possible D gene TRBD1, 5 bases. The V and J ends lost 5 bases and 1 base respectively, with 7 bases between them. The CDR3 consists of 12 residues. Per the germline V gene, CDR1 is GTSNPN and CDR2 is SVGIG (reference sequence). CDR3 region: CAWGHRTDTQYF. The CDR3 region has the DNA TGTGCCTGGGGACACCGCACAGATACGCAGTATTTT.

The chain joins TRBV4-1 to TRBJ1-4; D uncertain. V shed 3 bases and J shed 6 bases, with 17 bases lying between them. The CDR3 spans 16 residues. Germline CDR1 MGHRA, CDR2 YSYEKL. As DNA, the CDR3 is TGCGCCAGCAGCCAGGGGAGTCTGAGGTCTTATGAAAAACTGTTTTTT. Protein product: CASSQGSLRSYEKLFF.

V is TRBV27 and J is TRBJ2-7; maybe TRBD1 (6 bases). V lost 5 bases and J lost 3, with 17 bases in between. The CDR3 is 15 amino acids. The germline V gene encodes CDR1 MNHEY and CDR2 SMNVEV (reference sequence). CDR3 coding DNA: TGTGCCAGCAGTCCCCTAGACAGGTTCGGCTACGAGCAGTACTTC. Amino acids: CASSPLDRFGYEQYF.